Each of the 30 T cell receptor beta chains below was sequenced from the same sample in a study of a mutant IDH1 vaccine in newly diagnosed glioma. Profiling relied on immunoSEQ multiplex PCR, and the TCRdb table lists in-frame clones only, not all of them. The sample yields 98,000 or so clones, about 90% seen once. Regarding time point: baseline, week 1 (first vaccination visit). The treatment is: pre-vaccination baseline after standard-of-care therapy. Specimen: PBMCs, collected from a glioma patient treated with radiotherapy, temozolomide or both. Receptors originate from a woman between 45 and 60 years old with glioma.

CDR3: CAWSVTGITDTQYF. The CDR3 region has the DNA TGTGCCTGGAGTGTAACGGGGATCACAGATACGCAGTATTTT. This chain links TRBV30 with TRBJ2-3; tentative D call: TRBD2 (5 bases). This CDR3 has 14 residues. Trimming removed 0 bases from V and 2 bases from J, with 9 bases in between. CDR1 is GTSNPN and CDR2 is SVGIG in the germline V gene (reference sequence).

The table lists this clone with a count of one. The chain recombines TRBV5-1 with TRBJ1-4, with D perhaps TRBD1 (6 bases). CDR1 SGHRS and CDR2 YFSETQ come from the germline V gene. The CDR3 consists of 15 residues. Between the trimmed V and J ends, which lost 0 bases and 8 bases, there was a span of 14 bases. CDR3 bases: TGCGCCAGCAGCTTGGGAGGACAGACTTCCGAAAAACTGTTTTTT. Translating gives CASSLGGQTSEKLFF.

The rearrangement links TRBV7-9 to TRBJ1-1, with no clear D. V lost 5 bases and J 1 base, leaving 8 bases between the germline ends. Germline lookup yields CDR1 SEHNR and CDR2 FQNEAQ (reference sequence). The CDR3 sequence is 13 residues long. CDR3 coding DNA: TGTGCCAGCAGCGTACACGAGAACACTGAAGCTTTCTTT. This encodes CASSVHENTEAFF.

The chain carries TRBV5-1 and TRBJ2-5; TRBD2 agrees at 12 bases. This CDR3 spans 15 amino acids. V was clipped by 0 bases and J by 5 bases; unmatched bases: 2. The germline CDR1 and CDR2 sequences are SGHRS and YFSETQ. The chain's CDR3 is CASSLGLAGAETQYF. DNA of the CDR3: TGCGCCAGCAGCTTGGGACTAGCGGGAGCGGAGACCCAGTACTTC.

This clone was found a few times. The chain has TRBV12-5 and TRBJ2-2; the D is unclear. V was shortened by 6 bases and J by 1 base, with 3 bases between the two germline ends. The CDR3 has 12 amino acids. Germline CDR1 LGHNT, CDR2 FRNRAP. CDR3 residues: CASGWNTGELFF. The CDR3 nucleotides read TGTGCTAGTGGGTGGAACACCGGGGAGCTGTTTTTT.

CDR3 DNA sequence: TGTGCCAGCAGGTGGGACAGCACAGATACGCAGTATTTT. This codes for CASRWDSTDTQYF. This sequence joins TRBV2 and TRBJ2-3, with D perhaps matching TRBD1 or TRBD2 (5 bases each). This CDR3 spans 13 amino acids. Deletions cut 6 bases from V and 0 bases from J, with 7 bases between. Per the germline V gene, CDR1 is SNHLY and CDR2 is FYNNEI.

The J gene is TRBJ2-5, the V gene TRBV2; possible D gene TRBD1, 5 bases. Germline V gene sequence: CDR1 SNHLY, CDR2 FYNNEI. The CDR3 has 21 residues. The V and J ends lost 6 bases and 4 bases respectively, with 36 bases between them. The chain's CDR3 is CASSDLPHDHHGAQGPETQYF. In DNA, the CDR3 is TGTGCCAGCAGCGACCTACCGCATGACCACCACGGCGCGCAGGGTCCAGAGACCCAGTACTTC.

The CDR3 spells CASSRDNPYEQYF. For the CDR3, the DNA is TGTGCCAGCAGCCGGGACAATCCATACGAGCAGTACTTC. The chain joins TRBV28 to TRBJ2-7; D may be TRBD1 (6 bases). V was pared by 6 bases and J by 4 bases, with 13 bases between. This CDR3 is 13 amino acids long. Germline lookup yields CDR1 MDHEN and CDR2 SYDVKM.

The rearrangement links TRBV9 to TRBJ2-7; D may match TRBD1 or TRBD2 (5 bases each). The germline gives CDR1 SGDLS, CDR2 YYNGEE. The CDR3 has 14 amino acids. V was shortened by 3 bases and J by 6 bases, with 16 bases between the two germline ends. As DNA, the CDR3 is TGTGCCAGCAGCGGACCCACTCCCGGGACCGAGCAGTACTTC. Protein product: CASSGPTPGTEQYF.

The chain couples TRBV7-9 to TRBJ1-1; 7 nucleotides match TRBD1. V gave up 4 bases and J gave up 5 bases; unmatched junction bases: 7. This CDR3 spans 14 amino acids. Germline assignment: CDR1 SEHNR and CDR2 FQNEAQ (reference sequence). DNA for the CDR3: TGTGCCAGCAGCTACGACAGGGTGAGGACTGAAGCTTTCTTT. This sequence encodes CASSYDRVRTEAFF.

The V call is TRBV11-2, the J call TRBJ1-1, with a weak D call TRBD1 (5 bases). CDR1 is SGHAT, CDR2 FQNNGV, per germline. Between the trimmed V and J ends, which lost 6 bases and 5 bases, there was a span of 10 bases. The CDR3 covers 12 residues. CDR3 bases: TGTGCCAGCAGGAGGGGAGGGACTGAAGCTTTCTTT. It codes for CASRRGGTEAFF.

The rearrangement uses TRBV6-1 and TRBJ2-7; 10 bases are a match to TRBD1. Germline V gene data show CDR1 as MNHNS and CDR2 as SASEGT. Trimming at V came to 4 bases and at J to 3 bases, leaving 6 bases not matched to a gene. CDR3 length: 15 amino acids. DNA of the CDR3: TGTGCCAGCAGTGTATCCGGGACAGGGGACTACGAGCAGTACTTC. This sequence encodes CASSVSGTGDYEQYF.

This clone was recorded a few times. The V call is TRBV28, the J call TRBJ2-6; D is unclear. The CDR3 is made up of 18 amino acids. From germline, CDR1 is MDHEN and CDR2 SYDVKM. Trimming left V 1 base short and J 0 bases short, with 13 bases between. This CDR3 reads CASSLSFYRTSGANVLTF. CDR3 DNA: TGTGCCAGCAGTTTATCTTTCTACCGCACCTCTGGGGCCAACGTCCTGACTTTC.

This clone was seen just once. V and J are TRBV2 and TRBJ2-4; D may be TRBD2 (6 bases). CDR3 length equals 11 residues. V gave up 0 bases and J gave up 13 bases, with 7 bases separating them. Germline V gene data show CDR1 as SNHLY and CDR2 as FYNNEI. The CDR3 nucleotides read TGTGCCAGCAGTGAAGCCGGGAGCCAGTACTTC. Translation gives CASSEAGSQYF.

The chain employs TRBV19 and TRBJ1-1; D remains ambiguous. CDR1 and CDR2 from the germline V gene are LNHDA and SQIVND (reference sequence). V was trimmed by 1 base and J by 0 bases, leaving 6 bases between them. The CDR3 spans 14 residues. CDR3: CASSIGQVNTEAFF. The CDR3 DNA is TGTGCCAGTAGTATAGGACAAGTGAACACTGAAGCTTTCTTT.

The CDR3 here is CASRTGGRETQYF. The CDR3 DNA reads as TGTGCCAGCAGGACGGGGGGAAGAGAGACCCAGTACTTC. The rearrangement uses TRBV6-5 and TRBJ2-5; 7 bases map to TRBD2. The trim removed 6 bases at V and 4 bases at J, leaving 5 bases unmatched. Germline V gene data show CDR1 as MNHEY and CDR2 as SVGAGI. CDR3 length: 13 amino acids.

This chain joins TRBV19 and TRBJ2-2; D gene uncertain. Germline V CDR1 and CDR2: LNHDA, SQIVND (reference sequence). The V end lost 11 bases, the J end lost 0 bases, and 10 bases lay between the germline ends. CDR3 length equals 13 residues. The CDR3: CAPPAANTGELFF. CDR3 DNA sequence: TGTGCCCCACCGGCGGCGAACACCGGGGAGCTGTTTTTT.

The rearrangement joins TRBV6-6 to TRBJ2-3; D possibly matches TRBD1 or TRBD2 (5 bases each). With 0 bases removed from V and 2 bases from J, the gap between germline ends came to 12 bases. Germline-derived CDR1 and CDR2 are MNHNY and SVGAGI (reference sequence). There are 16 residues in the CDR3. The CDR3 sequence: CASSYSTAAVTDTQYF. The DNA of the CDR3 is TGTGCCAGCAGTTACTCGACAGCGGCAGTCACAGATACGCAGTATTTT.

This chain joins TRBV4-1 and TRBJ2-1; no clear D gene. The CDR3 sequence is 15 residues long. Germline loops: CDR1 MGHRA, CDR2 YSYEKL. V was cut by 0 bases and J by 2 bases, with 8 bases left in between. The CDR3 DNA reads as TGCGCCAGCAGCCAAGAATGGCAGGCCTACAATGAGCAGTTCTTC. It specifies CASSQEWQAYNEQFF.

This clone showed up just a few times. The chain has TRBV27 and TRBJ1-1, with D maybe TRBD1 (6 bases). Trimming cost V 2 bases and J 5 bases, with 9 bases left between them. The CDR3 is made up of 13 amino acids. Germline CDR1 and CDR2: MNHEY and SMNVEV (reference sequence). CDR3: CASSLGQLTEAFF. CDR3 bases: TGTGCCAGCAGTTTAGGACAGTTGACTGAAGCTTTCTTT.

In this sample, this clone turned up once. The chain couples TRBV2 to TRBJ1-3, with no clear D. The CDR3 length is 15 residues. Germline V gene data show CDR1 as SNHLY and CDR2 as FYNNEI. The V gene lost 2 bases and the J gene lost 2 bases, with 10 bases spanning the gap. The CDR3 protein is CASSESSGPGNTIYF. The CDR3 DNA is TGTGCCAGCAGTGAATCTTCGGGCCCTGGAAACACCATATATTTT.

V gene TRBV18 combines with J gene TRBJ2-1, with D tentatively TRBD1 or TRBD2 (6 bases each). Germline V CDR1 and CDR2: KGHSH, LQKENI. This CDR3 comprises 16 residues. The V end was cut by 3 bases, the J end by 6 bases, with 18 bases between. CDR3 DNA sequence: TGTGCCAGCTCACCGGGGGGCCAGGGGTTTGTCAATGAGCAGTTCTTC. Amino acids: CASSPGGQGFVNEQFF.

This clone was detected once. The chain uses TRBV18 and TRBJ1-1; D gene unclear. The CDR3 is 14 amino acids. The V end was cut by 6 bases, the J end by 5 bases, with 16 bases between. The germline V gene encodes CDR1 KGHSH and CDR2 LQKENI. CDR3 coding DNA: TGTGCCAGCTCCGTGACACAAGCGGGGACTGAAGCTTTCTTT. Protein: CASSVTQAGTEAFF.

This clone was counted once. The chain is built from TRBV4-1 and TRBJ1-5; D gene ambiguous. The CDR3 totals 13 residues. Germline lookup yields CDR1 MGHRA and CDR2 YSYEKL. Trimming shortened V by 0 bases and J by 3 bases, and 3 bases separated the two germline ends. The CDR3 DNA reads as TGCGCCAGCAGCCAAGACAACAATCAGCCCCAGCATTTT. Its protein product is CASSQDNNQPQHF.

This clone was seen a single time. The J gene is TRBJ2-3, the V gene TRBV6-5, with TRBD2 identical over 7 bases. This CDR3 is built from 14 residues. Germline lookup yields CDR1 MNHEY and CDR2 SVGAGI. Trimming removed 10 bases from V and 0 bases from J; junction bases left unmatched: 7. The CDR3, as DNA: TGTGCCACCCGGGACTATCAAAGCACAGATACGCAGTATTTT. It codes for CATRDYQSTDTQYF.

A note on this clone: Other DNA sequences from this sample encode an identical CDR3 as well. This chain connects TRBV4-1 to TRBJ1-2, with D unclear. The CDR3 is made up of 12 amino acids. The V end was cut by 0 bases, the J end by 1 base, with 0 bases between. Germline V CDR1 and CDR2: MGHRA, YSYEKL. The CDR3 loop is CASSQDNYGYTF. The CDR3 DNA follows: TGCGCCAGCAGCCAAGATAACTATGGCTACACCTTC.

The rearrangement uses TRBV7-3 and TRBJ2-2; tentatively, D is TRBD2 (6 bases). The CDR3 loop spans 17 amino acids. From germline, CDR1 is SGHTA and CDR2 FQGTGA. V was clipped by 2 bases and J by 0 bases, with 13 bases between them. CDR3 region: CASSLRMAGPNTGELFF. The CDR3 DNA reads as TGTGCCAGCAGCTTACGGATGGCGGGACCGAACACCGGGGAGCTGTTTTTT.

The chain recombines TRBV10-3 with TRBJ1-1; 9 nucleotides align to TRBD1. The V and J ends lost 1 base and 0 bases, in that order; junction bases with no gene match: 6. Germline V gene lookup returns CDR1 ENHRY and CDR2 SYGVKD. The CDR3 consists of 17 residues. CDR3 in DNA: TGTGCCATCAGTGAGTTGACAGGGGGGCTTATGAACACTGAAGCTTTCTTT. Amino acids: CAISELTGGLMNTEAFF.

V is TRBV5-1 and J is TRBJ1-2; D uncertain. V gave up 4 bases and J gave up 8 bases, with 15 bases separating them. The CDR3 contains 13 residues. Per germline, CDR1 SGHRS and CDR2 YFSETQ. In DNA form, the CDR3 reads TGCGCCAGCAGCCTGGACTGGCGAGGGGGCTACACCTTC. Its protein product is CASSLDWRGGYTF.

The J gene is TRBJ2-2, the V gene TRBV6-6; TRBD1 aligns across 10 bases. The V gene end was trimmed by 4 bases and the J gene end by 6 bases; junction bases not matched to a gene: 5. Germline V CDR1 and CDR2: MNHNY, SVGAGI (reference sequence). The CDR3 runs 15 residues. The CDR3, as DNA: TGTGCCAGCAGTTGGGGACAGGGGAGGGCCGGGGAGCTGTTTTTT. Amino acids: CASSWGQGRAGELFF.